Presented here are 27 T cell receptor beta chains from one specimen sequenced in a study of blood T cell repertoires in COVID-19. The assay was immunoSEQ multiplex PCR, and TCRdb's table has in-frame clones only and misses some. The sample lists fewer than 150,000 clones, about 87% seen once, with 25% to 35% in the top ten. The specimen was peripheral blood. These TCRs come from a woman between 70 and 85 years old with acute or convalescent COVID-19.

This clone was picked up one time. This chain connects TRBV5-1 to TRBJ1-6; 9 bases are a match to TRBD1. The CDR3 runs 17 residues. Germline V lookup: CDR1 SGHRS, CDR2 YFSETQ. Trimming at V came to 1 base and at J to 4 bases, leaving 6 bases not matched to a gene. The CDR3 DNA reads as TGCGCCAGCAGCTTGTCGGACAGGGGATCGTATAATTCACCCCTCCACTTT. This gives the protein CASSLSDRGSYNSPLHF.

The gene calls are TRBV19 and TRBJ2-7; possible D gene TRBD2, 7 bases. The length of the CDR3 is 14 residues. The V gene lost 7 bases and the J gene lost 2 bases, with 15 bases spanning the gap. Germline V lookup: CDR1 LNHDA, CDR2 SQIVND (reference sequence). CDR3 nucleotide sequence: TGTGCCAGTATGGGGGGGGGCCTGCCCTACGAGCAGTACTTC. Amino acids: CASMGGGLPYEQYF.

The CDR3 nucleotides read TGTGCCAGCAGCTTTCCCCCGCAGGGTCAGGGTGAAAAACTGTTTTTT. This encodes CASSFPPQGQGEKLFF. The rearrangement links TRBV7-2 to TRBJ1-4; D is perhaps TRBD1 (5 bases). The CDR3 runs 16 residues. Looked up from germline, CDR1 is SGHTA and CDR2 is FQGNSA. Trimming stripped 3 bases from V and 7 bases from J, with 18 bases between.

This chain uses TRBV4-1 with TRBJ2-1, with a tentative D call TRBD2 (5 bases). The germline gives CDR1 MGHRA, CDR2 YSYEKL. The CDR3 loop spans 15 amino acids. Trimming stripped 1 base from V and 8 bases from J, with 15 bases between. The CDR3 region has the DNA TGCGCCAGCAGCCAAGTCCCCGGGGTATTGGATGAGCAGTTCTTC. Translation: CASSQVPGVLDEQFF.

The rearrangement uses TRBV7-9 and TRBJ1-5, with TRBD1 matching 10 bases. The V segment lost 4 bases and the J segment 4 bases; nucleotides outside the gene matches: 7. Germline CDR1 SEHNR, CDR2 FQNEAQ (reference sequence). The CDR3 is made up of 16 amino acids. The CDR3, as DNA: TGTGCCAGCAGCTCTTCGACAGGGGGCACGAATCAGCCCCAGCATTTT. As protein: CASSSSTGGTNQPQHF. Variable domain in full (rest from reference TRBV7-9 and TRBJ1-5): DTGVSQNPRHKITKRGQNVTFRCDPISEHNRLYWYRQTLGQGPEFLTYFQNEAQLEKSRLLSDRFSAERPKGSFSTLEIQRTEQGDSAMYLCASSSSTGGTNQPQHFGDGTRLSIL.

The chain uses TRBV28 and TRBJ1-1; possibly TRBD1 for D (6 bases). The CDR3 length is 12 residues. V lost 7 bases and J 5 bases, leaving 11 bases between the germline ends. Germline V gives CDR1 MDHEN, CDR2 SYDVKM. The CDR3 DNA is TGTGCCAGCATGAGGGGGATTACTGAAGCTTTCTTT. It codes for CASMRGITEAFF.

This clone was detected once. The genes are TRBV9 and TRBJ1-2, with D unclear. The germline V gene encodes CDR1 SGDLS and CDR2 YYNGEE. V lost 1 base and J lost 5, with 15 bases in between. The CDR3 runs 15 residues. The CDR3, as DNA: TGTGCCAGCAGCGTAATCGATGGAGGCGATTATGGCTACACCTTC. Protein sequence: CASSVIDGGDYGYTF.

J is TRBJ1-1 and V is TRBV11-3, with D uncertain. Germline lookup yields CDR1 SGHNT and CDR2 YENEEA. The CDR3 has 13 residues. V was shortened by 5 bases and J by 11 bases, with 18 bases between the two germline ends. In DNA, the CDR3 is TGTGCCAGCAGCACCGGGAGACTGGCCGACGCTTTCTTT. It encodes CASSTGRLADAFF.

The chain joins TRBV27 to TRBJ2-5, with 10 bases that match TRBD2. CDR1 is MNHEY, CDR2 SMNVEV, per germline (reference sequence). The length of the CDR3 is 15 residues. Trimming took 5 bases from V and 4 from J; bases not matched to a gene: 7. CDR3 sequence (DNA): TGTGCCAGCAGTAACAGCGGGGGGGCCGGAGAGACCCAGTACTTC. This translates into CASSNSGGAGETQYF.

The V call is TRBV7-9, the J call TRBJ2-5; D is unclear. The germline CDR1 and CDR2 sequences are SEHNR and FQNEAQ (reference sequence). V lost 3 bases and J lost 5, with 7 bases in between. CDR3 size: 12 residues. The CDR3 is CASSFAAETQYF. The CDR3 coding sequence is TGTGCCAGCAGCTTTGCCGCGGAGACCCAGTACTTC.

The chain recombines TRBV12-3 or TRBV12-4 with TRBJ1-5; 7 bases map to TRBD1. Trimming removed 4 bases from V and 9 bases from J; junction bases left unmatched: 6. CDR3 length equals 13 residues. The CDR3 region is CASSSADRRPQHF. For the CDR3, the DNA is TGTGCCAGCAGTTCCGCGGACAGGCGGCCCCAGCATTTT.

The CDR3 nucleotides are TGTGCCAGCAGCTACCACGGGACAGGGCCCTACGAGCAGTACTTC. Amino acid sequence: CASSYHGTGPYEQYF. The rearrangement uses TRBV7-3 and TRBJ2-7; 9 bases are shared with TRBD1. V shed 4 bases, J shed 2 bases, and the junction held 6 bases outside the gene matches. The CDR3 is 15 amino acids. Germline V gives CDR1 SGHTA, CDR2 FQGTGA.

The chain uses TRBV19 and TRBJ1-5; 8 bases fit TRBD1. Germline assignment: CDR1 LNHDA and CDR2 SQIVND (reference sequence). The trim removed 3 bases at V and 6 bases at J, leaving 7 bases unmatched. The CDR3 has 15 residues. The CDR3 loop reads CASSISGGVSQPQHF. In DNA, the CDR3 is TGTGCCAGTAGTATTTCAGGGGGCGTAAGTCAGCCCCAGCATTTT.

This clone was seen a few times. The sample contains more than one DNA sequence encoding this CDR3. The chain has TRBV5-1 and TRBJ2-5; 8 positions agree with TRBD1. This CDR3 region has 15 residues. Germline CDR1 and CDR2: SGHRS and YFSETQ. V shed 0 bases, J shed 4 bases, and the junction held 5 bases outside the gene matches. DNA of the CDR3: TGCGCCAGCAGCTTGGCGCAGGGGGCGCGAGAGACCCAGTACTTC. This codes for CASSLAQGARETQYF.

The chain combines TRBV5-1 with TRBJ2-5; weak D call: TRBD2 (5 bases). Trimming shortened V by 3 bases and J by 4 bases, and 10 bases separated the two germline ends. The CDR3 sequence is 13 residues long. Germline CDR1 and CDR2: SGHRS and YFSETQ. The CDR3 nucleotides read TGCGCCAGCAGCTGGATGGCGGGAGAGACCCAGTACTTC. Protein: CASSWMAGETQYF.

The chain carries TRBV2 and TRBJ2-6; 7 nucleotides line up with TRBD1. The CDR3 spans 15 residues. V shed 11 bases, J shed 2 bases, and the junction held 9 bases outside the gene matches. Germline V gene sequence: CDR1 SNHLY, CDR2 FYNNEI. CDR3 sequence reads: CASRGGATGANVLTF. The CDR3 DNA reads TGTGCCTCAAGAGGGGGCGCAACTGGGGCCAACGTCCTGACTTTC.

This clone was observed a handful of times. The CDR3 here is CASRRQGLTEAFF. The CDR3 DNA reads as TGTGCCAGCAGGAGACAGGGCCTCACTGAAGCTTTCTTT. This rearrangement joins TRBV11-3 to TRBJ1-1, with 7 positions matching TRBD1. The trim removed 6 bases at V and 4 bases at J, leaving 5 bases unmatched. There are 13 residues in the CDR3. Germline V lookup: CDR1 SGHNT, CDR2 YENEEA.

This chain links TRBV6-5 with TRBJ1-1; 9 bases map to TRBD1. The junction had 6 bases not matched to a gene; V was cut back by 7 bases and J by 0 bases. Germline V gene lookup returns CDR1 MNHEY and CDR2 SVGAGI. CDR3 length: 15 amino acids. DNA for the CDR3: TGTGCCAGCAACCCAACAGGGGGCCTGAACACTGAAGCTTTCTTT. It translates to CASNPTGGLNTEAFF.

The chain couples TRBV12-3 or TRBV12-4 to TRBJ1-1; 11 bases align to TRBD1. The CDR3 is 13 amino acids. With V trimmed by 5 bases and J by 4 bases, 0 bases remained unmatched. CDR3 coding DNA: TGTGCCAGCAGTGGGACAGGGGGCACTGAAGCTTTCTTT. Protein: CASSGTGGTEAFF.

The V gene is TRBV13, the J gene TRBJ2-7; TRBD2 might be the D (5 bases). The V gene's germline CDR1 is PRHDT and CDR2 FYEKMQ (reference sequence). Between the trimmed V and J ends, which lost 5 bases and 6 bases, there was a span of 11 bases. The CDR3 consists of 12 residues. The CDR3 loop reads CASSILGREQYF. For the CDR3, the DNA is TGTGCCAGCAGCATACTAGGGCGCGAGCAGTACTTC.

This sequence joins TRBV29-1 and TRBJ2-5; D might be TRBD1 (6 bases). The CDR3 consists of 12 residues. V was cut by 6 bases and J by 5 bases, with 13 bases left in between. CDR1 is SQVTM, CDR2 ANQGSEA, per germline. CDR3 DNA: TGCAGCGTGATACAGGGTAGTGAGACCCAGTACTTC. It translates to CSVIQGSETQYF.

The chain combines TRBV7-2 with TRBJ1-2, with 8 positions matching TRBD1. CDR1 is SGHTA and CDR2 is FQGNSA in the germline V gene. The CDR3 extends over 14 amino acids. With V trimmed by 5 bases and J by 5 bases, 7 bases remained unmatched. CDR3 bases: TGTGCCAGCAGCAAGACAGGGGACTCTTATGGCTACACCTTC. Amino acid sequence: CASSKTGDSYGYTF.

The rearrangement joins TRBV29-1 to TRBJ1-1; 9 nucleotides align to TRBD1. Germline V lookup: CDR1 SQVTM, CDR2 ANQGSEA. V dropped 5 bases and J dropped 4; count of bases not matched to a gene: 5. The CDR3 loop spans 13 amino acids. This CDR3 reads CSVLQGAGTEAFF. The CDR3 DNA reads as TGCAGCGTTTTACAGGGGGCGGGCACTGAAGCTTTCTTT.

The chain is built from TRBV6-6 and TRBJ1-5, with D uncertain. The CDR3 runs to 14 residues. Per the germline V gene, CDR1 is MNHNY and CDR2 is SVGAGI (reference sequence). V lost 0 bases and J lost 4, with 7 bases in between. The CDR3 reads CASSYSQQNQPQHF. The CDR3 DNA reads TGTGCCAGCAGTTACTCACAACAGAATCAGCCCCAGCATTTT.

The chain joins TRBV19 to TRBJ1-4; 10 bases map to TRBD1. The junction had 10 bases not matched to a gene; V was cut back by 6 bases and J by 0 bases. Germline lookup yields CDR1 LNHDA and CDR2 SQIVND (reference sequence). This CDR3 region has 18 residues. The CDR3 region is CASSQYGTGAATNEKLFF. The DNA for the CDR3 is TGTGCCAGTAGCCAATACGGGACAGGGGCCGCAACTAATGAAAAACTGTTTTTT.

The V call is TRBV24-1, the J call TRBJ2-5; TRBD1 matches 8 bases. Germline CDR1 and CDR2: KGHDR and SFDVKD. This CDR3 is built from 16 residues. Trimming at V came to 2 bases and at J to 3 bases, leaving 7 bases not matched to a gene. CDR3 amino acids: CATSDSGGAIKETQYF. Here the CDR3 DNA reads TGTGCCACCAGTGATTCAGGGGGCGCGATCAAAGAGACCCAGTACTTC.

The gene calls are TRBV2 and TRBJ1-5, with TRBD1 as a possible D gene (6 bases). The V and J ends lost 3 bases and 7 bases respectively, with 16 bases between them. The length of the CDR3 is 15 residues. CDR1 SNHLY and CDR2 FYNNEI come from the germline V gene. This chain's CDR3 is CASSDEAGEGQPQHF. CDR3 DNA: TGTGCCAGCAGTGACGAGGCAGGGGAAGGACAGCCCCAGCATTTT.